Sequencing of this TCR beta chain was carried out in a study of blood T cell repertoires in COVID-19 (dated by TCRdb to about 2020). Regarding the complete study: Collaborator samples came from the United States, Italy and Spain and covered acute and convalescent phases of COVID-19. A de-identified subject ID, COVID-19 status, age in years and sex were almost always included in the sample metadata. Where HLA class I and class II types were available, the types were taken from metadata supplied by the sample provider, not from assay-based typing. A freely available public database, intended as a resource for researchers studying the immune response to SARS-CoV-2, is where the repertoires were released. The samples were drawn from the first 160 participants of the ongoing ImmuneRACE study and from over a thousand subjects provided by 6 global collaborators. The material from the prospective study consisted of cDNA or gDNA derived from T cells, B-cell-depleted T cells, or PBMCs. Deeply sampled blood TCRbeta repertoires from subjects exposed to, actively infected with, or recovered from COVID-19 were included in the dataset.

What the authors observed across the whole study: Clinical and demographic metadata were provided uncurated, with the amount varying by source and participant.

Trimming removed 4 bases from V and 0 bases from J, leaving 6 bases between the germline ends. The germline V gene sets CDR1 to KGHDR and CDR2 to SFDVKD. Inclusive of the bounding cysteine and phenylalanine, the CDR3 is 14 residues long. Only the CDR3 portion is preserved as DNA: 42 bases, with reading frame beginning at the first base. TCRbeta CDR3 regions were amplified from genomic DNA using the immunoSEQ Assay, a bias-controlled multiplex PCR. The source study handled its data this way. Nucleated cell counts per sample were estimated from amplification of reference gene primers within the assay. To quantify the absolute abundance of each unique TCRbeta CDR3 rearrangement, sequence reads were collapsed and filtered. For each sample, productive Simpson clonality was calculated by taking the square root of Simpson's diversity index across productive rearrangements. Entries here come from immuneACCESS through TCRdb and include only in-frame sequences with V and J called. Some clones fail to appear in such tables; in the studies checked, an unresolved V gene covers under half of the shortfall, and the cause of the remainder is unknown. V and J calls plus clone size are reproduced from that table; the DNA served to infer D and trimming. The sample table records some 200,000 clones; about 87% of these occur just once. Clones ranked in the top ten supply approximately 4% of the sample.

This clone was counted once. Its antigen remains undetermined. No quality values exist for individual bases; no much larger clone is one base distant. Whole blood was collected in K2EDTA tubes by collaborating institutions according to the institutions' own protocols. Collaborator samples were shipped for TCRbeta analysis as frozen whole blood, isolated PBMCs, or DNA extracted from either sample type. Sequenced material: peripheral blood. The chain is made from TRBV24-1 and TRBJ1-5, with no D gene named confidently. The sequence was collected from a man aged 18 to 30 with active or convalescent COVID-19. In nucleotides, the sequence is TGTGCCACCAGTGAATGGAGTAGCAATCAGCCCCAGCATTTT. Its coded protein is CATSEWSSNQPQHF.